Sequencing of this TCR beta chain was carried out in a study of T cells after yellow fever vaccination. Study at large: The fractions with low cell numbers were processed using SMART-Seq v4 Ultra Low Input.

A process of 5'RACE template switching, which added a universal primer site and UMIs, was used to make TCR cDNA. One entry per CDR3 protein results from TCRdb running MiXCR on the 5' RACE reads. The table has 300,000 to 350,000 distinct CDR3 sequences, under 5% seen once. The CDR3 runs 14 residues. Germline-derived CDR1 and CDR2 are MNHEY and SVGAGI. V gave up 6 bases and J gave up 5 bases; unmatched junction bases: 8. This clonotype turned up a few times. The specimen comprised PBMCs, sampled 5 days after the yellow fever booster vaccination. V usage is TRBV6-5 and J usage is TRBJ2-5, with 8 bases matching TRBD2. This clonotype was sampled from a man younger than 30 who received the YFV17D yellow fever vaccine. The CDR3 sequence: CASSPGGFRETQYF. The DNA for the CDR3 is TGTGCCAGCAGCCCGGGAGGGTTCCGGGAGACCCAGTACTTC.